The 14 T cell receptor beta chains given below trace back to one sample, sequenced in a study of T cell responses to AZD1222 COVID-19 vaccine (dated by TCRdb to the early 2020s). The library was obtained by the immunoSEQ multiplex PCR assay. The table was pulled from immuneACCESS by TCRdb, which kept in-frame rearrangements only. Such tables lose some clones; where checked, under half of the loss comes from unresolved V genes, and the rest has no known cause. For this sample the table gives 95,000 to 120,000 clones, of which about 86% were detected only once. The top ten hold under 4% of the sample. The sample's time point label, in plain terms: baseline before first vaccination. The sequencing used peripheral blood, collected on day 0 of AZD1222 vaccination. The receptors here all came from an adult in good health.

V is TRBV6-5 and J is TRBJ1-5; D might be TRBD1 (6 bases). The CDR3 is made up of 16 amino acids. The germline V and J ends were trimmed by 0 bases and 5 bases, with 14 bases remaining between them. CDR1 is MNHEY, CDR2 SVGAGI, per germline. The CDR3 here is CASSYSAGRGHQPQHF. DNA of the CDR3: TGTGCCAGCAGTTACTCAGCCGGCAGGGGCCATCAGCCCCAGCATTTT.

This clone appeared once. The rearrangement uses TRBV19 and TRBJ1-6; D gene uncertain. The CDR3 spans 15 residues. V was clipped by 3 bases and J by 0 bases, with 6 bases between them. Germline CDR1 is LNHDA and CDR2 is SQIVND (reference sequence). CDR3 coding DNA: TGTGCCAGTAGTATTCAGAGCTCCTATAATTCACCCCTCCACTTT. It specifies CASSIQSSYNSPLHF.

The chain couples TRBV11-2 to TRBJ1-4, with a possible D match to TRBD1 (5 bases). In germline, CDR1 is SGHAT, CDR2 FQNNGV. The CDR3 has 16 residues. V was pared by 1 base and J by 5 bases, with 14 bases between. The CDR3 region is CASSLGASWGNEKLFF. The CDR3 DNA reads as TGTGCCAGCAGCTTAGGGGCCAGTTGGGGCAATGAAAAACTGTTTTTT.

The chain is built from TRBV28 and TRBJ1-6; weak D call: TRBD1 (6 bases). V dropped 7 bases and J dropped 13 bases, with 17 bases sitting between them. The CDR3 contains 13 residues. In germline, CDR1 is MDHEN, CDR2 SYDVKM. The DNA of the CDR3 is TGTGCCAGCAACAACCCTGAGGGGGGGCCCCTCCACTTT. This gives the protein CASNNPEGGPLHF.

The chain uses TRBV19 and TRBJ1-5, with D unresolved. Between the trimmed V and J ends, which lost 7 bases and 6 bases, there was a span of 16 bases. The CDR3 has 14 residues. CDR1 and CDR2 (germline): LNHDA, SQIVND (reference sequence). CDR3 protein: CASTTGPPAQPQHF. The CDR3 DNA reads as TGTGCCAGTACTACCGGGCCCCCAGCTCAGCCCCAGCATTTT.

CDR3 DNA sequence: TGCGCCAGCAGCCTAAGGACAGGGGGCGAAGATACGCAGTATTTT. Its translation: CASSLRTGGEDTQYF. The chain employs TRBV5-1 and TRBJ2-3, with 11 bases aligning to TRBD1. The CDR3 totals 15 residues. Germline CDR1 is SGHRS and CDR2 is YFSETQ. The V segment lost 4 bases and the J segment 5 bases; nucleotides outside the gene matches: 6.

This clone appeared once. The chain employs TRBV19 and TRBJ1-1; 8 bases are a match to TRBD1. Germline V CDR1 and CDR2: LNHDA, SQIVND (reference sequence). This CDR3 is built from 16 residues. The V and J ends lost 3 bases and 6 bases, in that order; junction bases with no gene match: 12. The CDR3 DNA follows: TGTGCCAGTAGTATCCCCCCGACAGGGGTTGGGGCTGAAGCTTTCTTT. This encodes CASSIPPTGVGAEAFF.

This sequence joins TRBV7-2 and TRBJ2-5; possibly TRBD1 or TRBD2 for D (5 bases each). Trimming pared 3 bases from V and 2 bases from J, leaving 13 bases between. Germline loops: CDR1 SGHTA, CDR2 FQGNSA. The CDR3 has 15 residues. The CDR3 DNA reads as TGTGCCAGCAGCTTCTTGAGGGGTCAACAAGAGACCCAGTACTTC. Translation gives CASSFLRGQQETQYF.

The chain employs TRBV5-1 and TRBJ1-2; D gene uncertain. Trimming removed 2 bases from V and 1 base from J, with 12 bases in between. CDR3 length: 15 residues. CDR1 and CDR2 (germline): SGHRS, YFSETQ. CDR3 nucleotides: TGCGCCAGCAGCTTACGGCCCGGGTTTAACTATGGCTACACCTTC. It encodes CASSLRPGFNYGYTF.

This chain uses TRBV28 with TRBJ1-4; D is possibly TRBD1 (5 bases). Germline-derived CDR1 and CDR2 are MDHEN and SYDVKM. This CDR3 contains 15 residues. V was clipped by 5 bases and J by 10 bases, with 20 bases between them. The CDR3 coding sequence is TGTGCCAGCAGTCCCTCCTTAGGTTATGGGGGAAAACTGTTTTTT. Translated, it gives CASSPSLGYGGKLFF.

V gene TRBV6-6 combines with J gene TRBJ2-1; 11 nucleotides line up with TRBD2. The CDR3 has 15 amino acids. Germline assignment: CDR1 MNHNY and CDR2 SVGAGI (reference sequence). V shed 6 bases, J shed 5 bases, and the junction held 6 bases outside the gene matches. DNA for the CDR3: TGTGCCAGCAGCTTGACTAGCGGGGTGAACAATGAGCAGTTCTTC. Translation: CASSLTSGVNNEQFF.

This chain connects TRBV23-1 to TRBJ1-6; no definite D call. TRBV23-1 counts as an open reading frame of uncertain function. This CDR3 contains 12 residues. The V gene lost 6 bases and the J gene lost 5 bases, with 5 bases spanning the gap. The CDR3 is CASSPDNSPLHF. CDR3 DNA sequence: TGCGCCAGCAGCCCAGATAATTCACCCCTCCACTTT.

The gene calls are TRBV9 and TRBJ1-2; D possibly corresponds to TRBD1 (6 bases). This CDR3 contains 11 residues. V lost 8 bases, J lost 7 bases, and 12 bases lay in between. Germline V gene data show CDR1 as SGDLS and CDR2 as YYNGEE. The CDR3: CASWGRGGYTF. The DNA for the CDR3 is TGTGCCAGTTGGGGGCGCGGTGGCTACACCTTC.

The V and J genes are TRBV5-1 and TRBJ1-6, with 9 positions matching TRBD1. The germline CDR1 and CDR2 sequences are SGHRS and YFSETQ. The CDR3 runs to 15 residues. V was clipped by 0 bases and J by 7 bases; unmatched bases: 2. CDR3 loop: CASSLETGGNSPLHF. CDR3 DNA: TGCGCCAGCAGCTTGGAGACAGGGGGAAATTCACCCCTCCACTTT. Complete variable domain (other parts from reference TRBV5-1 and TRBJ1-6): KAGVTQTPRYLIKTRGQQVTLSCSPISGHRSVSWYQQTPGQGLQFLFEYFSETQRNKGNFPGRFSGRQFSNSRSEMNVSTLELGDSALYLCASSLETGGNSPLHFGNGTRLTVT.